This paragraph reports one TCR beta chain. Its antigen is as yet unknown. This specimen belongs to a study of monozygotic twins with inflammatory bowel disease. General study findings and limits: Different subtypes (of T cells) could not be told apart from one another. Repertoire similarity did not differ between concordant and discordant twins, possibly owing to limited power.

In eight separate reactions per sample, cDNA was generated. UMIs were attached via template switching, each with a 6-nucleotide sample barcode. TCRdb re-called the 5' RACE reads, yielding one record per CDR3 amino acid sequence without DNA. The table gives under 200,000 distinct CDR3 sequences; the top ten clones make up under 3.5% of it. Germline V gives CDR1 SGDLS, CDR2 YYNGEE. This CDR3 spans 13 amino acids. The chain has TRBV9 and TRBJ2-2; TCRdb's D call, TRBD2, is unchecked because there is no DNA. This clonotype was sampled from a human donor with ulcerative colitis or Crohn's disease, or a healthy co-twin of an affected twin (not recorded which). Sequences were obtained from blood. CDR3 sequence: CASSASGPGELFF.